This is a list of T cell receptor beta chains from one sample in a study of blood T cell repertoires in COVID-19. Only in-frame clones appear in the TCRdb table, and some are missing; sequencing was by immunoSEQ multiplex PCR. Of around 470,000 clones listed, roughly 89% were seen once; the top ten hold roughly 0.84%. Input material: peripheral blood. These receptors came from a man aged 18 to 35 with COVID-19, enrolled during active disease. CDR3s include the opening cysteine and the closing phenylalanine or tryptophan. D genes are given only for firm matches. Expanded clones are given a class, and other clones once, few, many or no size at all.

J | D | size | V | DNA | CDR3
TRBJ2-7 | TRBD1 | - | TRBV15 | TGTGCCACCAGCCCGACAGGGTATGGCGACGAGCAGTACTTC | CATSPTGYGDEQYF
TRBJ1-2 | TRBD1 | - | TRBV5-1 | TGCGCCAGCAGCGTGGGACAGGGGGGAAGCTACACCTTC | CASSVGQGGSYTF
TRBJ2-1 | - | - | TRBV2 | TGTGCCAACCAGCGGGCCGAGGGCTACAATGAGCAGTTCTTC | CANQRAEGYNEQFF
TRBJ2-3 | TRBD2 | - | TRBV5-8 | TGTGCCAGCAGCTTGGAGCCTAGCGGGAGCACAGATACGCAGTATTTT | CASSLEPSGSTDTQYF
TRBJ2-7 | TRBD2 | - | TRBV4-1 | TGCGCCAGCAGCCAAGATCTGAGGCGGGAGCTTTACGAGCAGTACTTC | CASSQDLRRELYEQYF
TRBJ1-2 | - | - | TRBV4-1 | TGCGCCAGCAGCATCAACGGGGGGGCGTACTATGGCTACACCTTC | CASSINGGAYYGYTF
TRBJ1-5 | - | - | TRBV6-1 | TGTGCCAGCAGTGGGTCAGGGATCCTCAGCAGCAATCAGCCCCAGCATTTT | CASSGSGILSSNQPQHF
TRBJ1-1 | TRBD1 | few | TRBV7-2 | TGTGCCAGCAGACCAAGACAGGGCCCTAACACTGAAGCTTTCTTT | CASRPRQGPNTEAFF
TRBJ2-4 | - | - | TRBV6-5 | TGTGCCAGCAGTTACGCCCGACAGTTAGCCAAAAACATTCAGTACTTC | CASSYARQLAKNIQYF
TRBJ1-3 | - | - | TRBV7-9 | TGTGCCAGCAGCTTAGTTTCCGGGAGTTCTGGAAACACCATATATTTT | CASSLVSGSSGNTIYF
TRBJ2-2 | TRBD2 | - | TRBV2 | TGTGCCAGCAGTGGACTAGCGGAGGCCGGGGAGCTGTTTTTT | CASSGLAEAGELFF
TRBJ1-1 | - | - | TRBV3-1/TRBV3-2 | TGTGCCAGCAGCCAAGGGTCAGGGTTCGACACTGAAGCTTTCTTT | CASSQGSGFDTEAFF
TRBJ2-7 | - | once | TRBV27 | TGTGCCAGCCAACTCACGACGGGGGTGGCCGGGCAGTACTTC | CASQLTTGVAGQYF
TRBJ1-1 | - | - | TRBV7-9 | TGTGCCAGCAGCTTAGCGCGAGGTAAGACTGAAGCTTTCTTT | CASSLARGKTEAFF
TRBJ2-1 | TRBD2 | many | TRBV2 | TGTGCCAGCAGCGACGGGACTAGCGGGAGGAATGAGCAGTTCTTC | CASSDGTSGRNEQFF
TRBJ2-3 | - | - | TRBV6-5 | TGTGCCAGCAGTTACTCGGGGGGGCCTGGAGATACGCAGTATTTT | CASSYSGGPGDTQYF
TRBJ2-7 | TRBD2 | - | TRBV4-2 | TGTGCCAGCAGCCAAGGTCTAGCGGGAGGCAAGGACGAGCAGTACTTC | CASSQGLAGGKDEQYF
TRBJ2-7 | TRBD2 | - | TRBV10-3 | TGTGCCATCAGTGAACCGGGACTAGCGGGGAGATACGAGCAGTACTTC | CAISEPGLAGRYEQYF
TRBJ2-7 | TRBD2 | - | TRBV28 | TGTGCCAGCAGTTTATGGGCGGGGGTATCAAGCTACGAGCAGTACTTC | CASSLWAGVSSYEQYF
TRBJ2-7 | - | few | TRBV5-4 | TGTGCCAGCAGCTCAGTTAAGAACGAGCAGTACTTC | CASSSVKNEQYF
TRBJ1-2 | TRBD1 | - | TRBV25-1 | TGTGCCAGCAGTGAATTCGGGACAGGGGTTGGTGGCTACACCTTC | CASSEFGTGVGGYTF
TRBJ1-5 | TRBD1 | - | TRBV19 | TGTGCCAGTACCGCCGGGACAGGGTCCCTGCTGGGAGTATATAGCAATCAGCCCCAGCATTTT | CASTAGTGSLLGVYSNQPQHF
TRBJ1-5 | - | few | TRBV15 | TGTGCCACCAGCAGCAGGGAAGTTTATAGCAATCAGCCCCAGCATTTT | CATSSREVYSNQPQHF
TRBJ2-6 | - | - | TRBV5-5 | TGTGCCAGCAGCGCGAGAAAGGGGTCTGGGGCCAACGTCCTGACTTTC | CASSARKGSGANVLTF
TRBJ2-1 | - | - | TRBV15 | TGTGCCACCAGCAGAGATCTCGAGGGTTTGGATGAGCAGTTCTTC | CATSRDLEGLDEQFF